One sample yielded the 16 T cell receptor beta chains listed below, sequenced in a study of OX40 agonist ivuxolimab in advanced cancers. The library was generated by the immunoSEQ multiplex PCR assay. TCRdb re-hosts the immuneACCESS table, in-frame sequences only. Its copies lack some clones; in the studies checked, an unresolved V gene accounts for under half of them, and the cause for the rest is not known. A total of about 64,000 clones appear in this sample, 84% of them only once. Approximately 2% of the sample lies in the top ten. Sample: CD4+ or CD8+ T cells sorted from blood, taken in a trial of the OX40 agonist ivuxolimab. The receptors shown here come from an adult with an advanced solid tumor such as melanoma, head and neck, liver or kidney cancer.

The J gene is TRBJ2-7, the V gene TRBV5-8; 7 positions agree with TRBD1. V was pared by 4 bases and J by 1 base, with 5 bases of the junction left unmatched. This CDR3 region has 14 residues. Germline assignment: CDR1 SGHTS and CDR2 YDEGEE. The CDR3: CASSRDSGSYEQYF. CDR3 in DNA: TGTGCCAGCAGCCGGGACAGCGGATCCTACGAGCAGTACTTC. The full variable domain, rest sourced from reference TRBV5-8 and TRBJ2-7, is EAGVTQSPTHLIKTRGQQATLRCSPISGHTSVYWYQQALGLGLQFLLWYDEGEERNRGNFPPRFSGRQFPNYSSELNVNALELEDSALYLCASSRDSGSYEQYFGPGTRLTVT.

This clone has more than one count but fewer than ten. The CDR3 sequence: CASSYADSGANVLTF. The CDR3, as DNA: TGTGCCAGCTCATACGCGGACTCTGGGGCCAACGTCCTGACTTTC. The rearrangement links TRBV18 to TRBJ2-6; D is unresolved. Trimming removed 5 bases from V and 0 bases from J, with 8 bases in between. The length of the CDR3 is 15 residues. Germline V gene data show CDR1 as KGHSH and CDR2 as LQKENI.

This sequence joins TRBV5-4 and TRBJ2-1, with 9 bases that match TRBD2. Unmatched junction bases numbered 13, after V lost 4 bases and J lost 8 bases. This CDR3 has 16 residues. Per the germline V gene, CDR1 is SGHNT and CDR2 is YYREEE (reference sequence). The CDR3: CASSPKIGREGDEQFF. The CDR3 DNA sequence: TGTGCCAGCAGCCCCAAAATTGGGCGGGAGGGGGATGAGCAGTTCTTC.

The CDR3 loop reads CASSEGVQNTEAFF. The CDR3 DNA reads TGTGCCAGCAGTGAAGGGGTCCAGAACACTGAAGCTTTCTTT. This rearrangement joins TRBV25-1 to TRBJ1-1; D remains ambiguous. Trimming pared 2 bases from V and 1 base from J, leaving 8 bases between. Germline V gene sequence: CDR1 MGHDK, CDR2 SYGVNS. CDR3 length: 14 residues. The whole variable domain, remainder taken from reference TRBV25-1 and TRBJ1-1, is EADIYQTPRYLVIGTGKKITLECSQTMGHDKMYWYQQDPGMELHLIHYSYGVNSTEKGDLSSESTVSRIRTEHFPLTLESARPSHTSQYLCASSEGVQNTEAFFGQGTRLTVV.

This chain connects TRBV5-1 to TRBJ1-5; 8 bases line up with TRBD1. Unmatched junction bases numbered 7, after V lost 4 bases and J lost 1 base. CDR3 size: 16 residues. CDR1 and CDR2 (germline): SGHRS, YFSETQ. Written as DNA, the CDR3 is TGCGCCAGCAGCCGGTTGGACAGGGTGAGCAATCAGCCCCAGCATTTT. It is translated as CASSRLDRVSNQPQHF.

By proportion, this clone is medium-sized (0.01 to 0.1%). The CDR3 sequence is CASSTRSRDRGRTYEQYF. CDR3 sequence (DNA): TGTGCCAGCAGCACGCGTTCCCGGGACAGGGGGCGAACCTACGAGCAGTACTTC. The rearrangement joins TRBV7-9 to TRBJ2-7, with 12 bases fitting TRBD1. The CDR3 has 18 residues. Trimming at V came to 5 bases and at J to 2 bases, leaving 13 bases not matched to a gene. CDR1 SEHNR and CDR2 FQNEAQ come from the germline V gene (reference sequence).

The CDR3 nucleotides are TGTGCCATCAGTGAGTCGACGACAGCCAATCAGCCCCAGCATTTT. Protein: CAISESTTANQPQHF. The chain joins TRBV10-3 to TRBJ1-5; possible D gene TRBD1, 5 bases. The CDR3 has 15 amino acids. CDR1 ENHRY and CDR2 SYGVKD come from the germline V gene. V dropped 0 bases and J dropped 3 bases, with 9 bases sitting between them.

V is TRBV7-2 and J is TRBJ1-5; no clear D. V was pared by 2 bases and J by 7 bases, with 9 bases between. CDR1 and CDR2 (germline): SGHTA, FQGNSA. The CDR3 totals 13 residues. The CDR3 DNA sequence: TGTGCCAGCAGCTTATCTAATGAACAGCCCCAGCATTTT. This encodes CASSLSNEQPQHF. The whole variable domain, filled in from reference TRBV7-2 and TRBJ1-5, reads GAGVSQSPSNKVTEKGKDVELRCDPISGHTALYWYRQSLGQGLEFLIYFQGNSAPDKSGLPSDRFSAERTGGSVSTLTIQRTQQEDSAVYLCASSLSNEQPQHFGDGTRLSIL.

This chain connects TRBV7-7 to TRBJ2-1; D perhaps matches TRBD2 (5 bases). CDR1 and CDR2 (germline): SSHAT, FNYEAQ (reference sequence). The V and J ends lost 4 bases and 4 bases respectively, with 8 bases between them. The CDR3 runs to 13 residues. CDR3: CASSSGSYNEQFF. CDR3 in DNA: TGTGCCAGCAGCTCTGGGAGTTACAATGAGCAGTTCTTC.

This chain uses TRBV9 with TRBJ2-3, with 10 nucleotides matching TRBD2. In germline, CDR1 is SGDLS, CDR2 YYNGEE. CDR3 length equals 15 residues. V lost 3 bases to trimming and J lost 5 bases; unmatched junction nucleotides: 6. CDR3 DNA sequence: TGTGCCAGCAGCGGGAGCGGGGGGGCCGGAGATACGCAGTATTTT. It yields the protein CASSGSGGAGDTQYF.

The V and J genes are TRBV7-6 and TRBJ2-5; D remains ambiguous. This CDR3 is 18 amino acids long. With 0 bases removed from V and 0 bases from J, the gap between germline ends came to 17 bases. Per germline, CDR1 SGHVS and CDR2 FNYEAQ. The CDR3 DNA reads as TGTGCCAGCAGCTTAGCTAGGGATTTGATTAGGTACCAAGAGACCCAGTACTTC. Protein product: CASSLARDLIRYQETQYF.

The rearrangement uses TRBV27 and TRBJ2-7; D is perhaps TRBD1 (8 bases). Germline CDR1 MNHEY, CDR2 SMNVEV (reference sequence). CDR3 size: 21 residues. V lost 6 bases to trimming and J lost 6 bases, with 39 bases between them. Here the CDR3 reads CASRPGGAGGLLRGVRGEQYF. As DNA, the CDR3 is TGTGCCAGCAGACCAGGGGGCGCGGGTGGTTTGCTCCGGGGGGTGCGTGGCGAGCAGTACTTC.

This clone has more than one count but fewer than ten. The chain recombines TRBV7-9 with TRBJ2-1, with 7 nucleotides matching TRBD2. Germline V gives CDR1 SEHNR, CDR2 FQNEAQ (reference sequence). V was pared by 5 bases and J by 3 bases, with 16 bases of the junction left unmatched. The CDR3 has 18 amino acids. The CDR3 sequence is CASSLSLTSVDNYNEQFF. In nucleotides, the CDR3 is TGTGCCAGCAGCCTCTCCCTTACTAGCGTCGACAACTACAATGAGCAGTTCTTC.

V is TRBV2 and J is TRBJ2-3, with 9 bases that match TRBD2. The germline CDR1 and CDR2 sequences are SNHLY and FYNNEI. The V gene end was trimmed by 4 bases and the J gene end by 0 bases; junction bases not matched to a gene: 11. This CDR3 is built from 18 residues. In DNA, the CDR3 is TGTGCCAGCAGTGGGTGGGCTAGCGGGGCCCCTAGCACAGATACGCAGTATTTT. This translates into CASSGWASGAPSTDTQYF.

The genes are TRBV7-9 and TRBJ2-2; 8 bases match TRBD2. The CDR3 runs 14 residues. The V gene end was trimmed by 6 bases and the J gene end by 4 bases; junction bases not matched to a gene: 4. Looked up from germline, CDR1 is SEHNR and CDR2 is FQNEAQ (reference sequence). CDR3 sequence reads: CASSPSGSTGELFF. CDR3 nucleotides: TGTGCCAGCAGTCCAAGCGGGAGCACCGGGGAGCTGTTTTTT.

The V gene is TRBV21-1, the J gene TRBJ1-6. TRBV21-1 is a pseudogene segment. The CDR3 covers 16 residues. The CDR3 here is CASSKVRGSYNSPLHF. The CDR3 region has the DNA TGTGCCAGCAGCAAAGTTCGGGGCTCCTATAATTCACCCCTCCACTTT.